These 2 T cell receptor beta chains were sequenced from one sample in a study of shared clonotypes between healthy human individuals. Profiling relied on immunoSEQ multiplex PCR, and the TCRdb table lists in-frame clones only, not all of them. The data show about 2.1 million clones, around 93% seen once. CD45RO-negative, CCR7-positively selected cells formed the naive CD8 fraction, excluding terminally differentiated effector memory CD45RA+ cells. The sequencing sample was made of naive CD8+ T cells from PBMCs. These TCRs come from a man aged 18 to 29 in good health. Some clones in this sample may be carry-over from other donors' samples.

The chain combines TRBV4-2 with TRBJ2-7, with D possibly TRBD2 on 6 matching bases. Trimming took 0 bases from V and 3 from J, leaving 15 bases between them. The CDR3 is 16 residues long. Germline CDR1 LGHNA, CDR2 YNFKEQ. Here the CDR3 DNA reads TGTGCCAGCAGCCAAGAAGGGTATAGCGGAGACTACGAGCAGTACTTC. As protein: CASSQEGYSGDYEQYF.

In this sample, this clone turned up once. This chain connects TRBV6-5 to TRBJ2-3, with D tentatively TRBD2 (5 bases). The germline V gene has CDR1 MNHEY and CDR2 SVGAGI. This CDR3 contains 16 residues. V lost 4 bases to trimming and J lost 4 bases, with 18 bases between them. CDR3: CASSFLSGLTADTQYF. The CDR3 nucleotides are TGTGCCAGCAGTTTCCTATCAGGACTTACCGCAGATACGCAGTATTTT.